This T cell receptor (beta chain) was found in a study of blood T cell repertoires in COVID-19. As for the study in general: There were acute and convalescent COVID-19 samples, and they came from the United States, Italy and Spain.

This table comes from immunoSEQ multiplex PCR, and its TCRdb copy is limited to in-frame clones, with some not included. The table has 150,000 or so clones, 81% seen once. After removal of 4 bases from V and 5 bases from J, the junction contained 4 bases not matched to a gene. From germline, CDR1 is SGHRS and CDR2 YFSETQ. CDR3 length: 13 residues. This TCR came from a man between 60 and 75 years old with active or convalescent COVID-19. Sequenced: peripheral blood. V is TRBV5-1 and J is TRBJ1-1; 8 nucleotides match TRBD1. In DNA form, the CDR3 reads TGCGCCAGCAGCGTCAGGGGGCGGACTGAAGCTTTCTTT. This translates into CASSVRGRTEAFF.